This TCR beta chain was found in a study of blood T cell repertoires in COVID-19. TCRdb's table, derived via immunoSEQ multiplex PCR, lists solely in-frame clones and lacks some. Of roughly 430,000 clones listed, about 88% are singletons. This clone was detected only a few times. The length of the CDR3 is 15 residues. V lost 5 bases and J lost 3; bases outside the gene matches: 11. This TCR came from a woman aged 18-30 years who had been exposed to COVID-19. The material sequenced was PBMCs or T cells enriched from blood (not recorded which). The V and J genes are TRBV5-3 and TRBJ2-7; TRBD1 aligns across 7 bases. TRBV5-3 qualifies as an ORF whose function is uncertain. The CDR3 protein is CARRTRDSNFYEQYF. The CDR3 nucleotides read TGTGCCAGAAGGACCCGGGACAGCAATTTCTACGAGCAGTACTTC.